This T cell receptor (beta chain) comes out of a study of response to subunit inactivated influenza vaccine. TCRdb used MiXCR to reprocess the RT-PCR reads, holding one entry per CDR3 protein. The data contain hundreds of thousands of distinct CDR3 sequences, around 25% of them seen just once; the ten biggest clones take up about 1.9%. The germline V and J ends were trimmed by 6 bases and 6 bases, with 14 bases remaining between them. The CDR3 runs 14 residues. The germline CDR1 and CDR2 sequences are SNHLY and FYNNEI. This material consisted of CD4+ T cells sorted from PBMCs, taken less than 6 days after vaccination. The V call is TRBV2, the J call TRBJ2-2; D is possibly TRBD2 (5 bases). The TCR sequence derives from a man aged 45 to 65 who received an inactivated influenza vaccine. The chain's CDR3 is CASRRGSGAGELFF. Here the CDR3 DNA reads TGTGCCAGCAGGAGAGGGTCCGGAGCCGGGGAGCTGTTTTTT.